This entry features one T cell receptor beta chain sequence. The target antigen is unknown. Sequence at one end of the junction differs from germline and may be a read error. Amplification of TCR beta CDR3 regions was performed using RNA transcripts as template. First-round RT-PCR of the TCR CDR3 relied on the HTBI primer set. TCRdb re-derived calls from the multiplex PCR reads in MiXCR, one entry per CDR3 protein. The data hold roughly 500,000 distinct CDR3 sequences, with just over 45% observed a single time. The CDR3 extends over 12 amino acids. In germline, CDR1 is DFQATT, CDR2 SNEGSKA (reference sequence). The source of the sample is a study of T cells in Graves' hyperthyroidism and ophthalmopathy. Regarding the study as a whole: In the blood, most expanded thyroid clonotypes above 0.001 appeared as well.

This chain joins TRBV20-1 and TRBJ2-7; TRBD2 is a possible D gene (5 bases). The source is an adult woman with Graves' disease, either hyperthyroidism or ophthalmopathy (not recorded which). The sequenced material came from peripheral blood or thyroid tissue (not recorded which). CDR3 coding DNA: TGCAGTGCTAGAGATAGGGAGTACGAGCACTACTTC. Its translation: CSARDREYEHYF.